This entry lists 30 T cell receptor beta chains sequenced from one sample in a study of OX40 agonist ivuxolimab in advanced cancers. Libraries were constructed by the immunoSEQ multiplex PCR assay. Sourced from immuneACCESS, this table was stored by TCRdb with only in-frame sequences that have V and J called. A share of the clones is absent; for the studies checked, an unresolved V gene accounts for under half, and the remainder has no known explanation. The sample profile shows 87,000 or so clones; around nine tenths of them were found once. The ten biggest clones cover about 1.6% of the sample. Sequencing used CD4+ or CD8+ T cells sorted from blood, obtained in a trial of the OX40 agonist ivuxolimab. All receptors come from an adult with an advanced solid tumor such as melanoma, head and neck, liver or kidney cancer.

CDR3 nucleotides: TGTGCCAGCAGCCAAGAAGAGGGAAGGTGGAATCAGCCCCAGCATTTT. Residues: CASSQEEGRWNQPQHF. V is TRBV14 and J is TRBJ1-5; unclear D gene. This CDR3 spans 16 amino acids. Germline CDR1 is SGHDN and CDR2 is FVKESK. Between the trimmed V and J ends, which lost 0 bases and 4 bases, there was a span of 13 bases.

The chain carries TRBV5-4 and TRBJ2-6; D uncertain. The CDR3 is made up of 17 amino acids. CDR1 is SGHNT and CDR2 is YYREEE in the germline V gene (reference sequence). V lost 4 bases and J lost 0, with 14 bases in between. The CDR3 nucleotides read TGTGCCAGCAGCGGGCAGTCCCCCGCCTCTGGGGCCAACGTCCTGACTTTC. Protein: CASSGQSPASGANVLTF.

This chain links TRBV7-9 with TRBJ1-2; D perhaps matches TRBD1 (5 bases). V was shortened by 3 bases and J by 4 bases, with 12 bases between the two germline ends. The germline gives CDR1 SEHNR, CDR2 FQNEAQ (reference sequence). This CDR3 region has 14 residues. The CDR3 bases are TGTGCCAGCAGCTTCCAGACAGTGGGCTATGGCTACACCTTC. This codes for CASSFQTVGYGYTF.

The chain recombines TRBV6-1 with TRBJ1-1; 8 bases fit TRBD1. V lost 3 bases to trimming and J lost 5 bases; unmatched junction nucleotides: 8. The CDR3 spans 15 residues. CDR1 is MNHNS, CDR2 SASEGT, per germline. CDR3: CASSELTGAWTEAFF. CDR3 nucleotides: TGTGCCAGCAGTGAGCTGACAGGGGCGTGGACTGAAGCTTTCTTT.

The J gene is TRBJ2-2, the V gene TRBV21-1; TRBD1, the D gene given by the table, was not confirmed from the DNA. TRBV21-1 is a recognized pseudogene. The CDR3 runs 17 residues. In nucleotides, the CDR3 is TGTGCCAGCAGCGCCGGGACAGGGGGGGCGAACACCGGGGAGCTGTTTTTT. It codes for CASSAGTGGANTGELFF.

The count of this clone is one. V usage is TRBV19 and J usage is TRBJ2-1; D possibly uses TRBD1 or TRBD2 (5 bases each). V lost 6 bases to trimming and J lost 0 bases, with 9 bases between them. The CDR3 has 14 amino acids. Per germline, CDR1 LNHDA and CDR2 SQIVND (reference sequence). CDR3 nucleotides: TGTGCCAGTAGGAGGGGAAGCTCCTACAATGAGCAGTTCTTC. It is translated as CASRRGSSYNEQFF.

The rearrangement uses TRBV10-1 and TRBJ2-1; D is unresolved. Germline V lookup: CDR1 WNHNN, CDR2 SYGVQD (reference sequence). CDR3 length equals 12 residues. V lost 6 bases and J lost 6, with 9 bases in between. CDR3 nucleotides: TGCGCCAGCAGCGATTACTCCAATGAGCAGTTCTTC. It encodes CASSDYSNEQFF.

This chain uses TRBV15 with TRBJ2-7, with D tentatively TRBD1 or TRBD2 (5 bases each). The CDR3 extends over 13 amino acids. Germline lookup yields CDR1 LNHNV and CDR2 YYDKDF (reference sequence). Trimming cost V 0 bases and J 6 bases, with 9 bases left between them. This CDR3 is CATSRDRESEQYF. CDR3 nucleotide sequence: TGTGCCACCAGCAGAGACAGGGAGTCCGAGCAGTACTTC.

This chain joins TRBV5-4 and TRBJ2-7; 9 bases match TRBD2. Trimming took 0 bases from V and 1 from J; bases not matched to a gene: 5. Germline values: CDR1 SGHNT, CDR2 YYREEE (reference sequence). The CDR3 extends over 16 amino acids. For the CDR3, the DNA is TGTGCCAGCAGCTTGGGGCTAGCGGGGCGTTCCTACGAGCAGTACTTC. Protein sequence: CASSLGLAGRSYEQYF.

The rearrangement joins TRBV11-3 to TRBJ2-7, with D possibly TRBD2 on 6 matching bases. V was clipped by 5 bases and J by 3 bases, with 17 bases between them. CDR1 and CDR2 (germline): SGHNT, YENEEA. The CDR3 is 15 residues long. CDR3 coding DNA: TGTGCCAGCAGCCCCGGAGGGGCGGAGGGCTACGAGCAGTACTTC. It codes for CASSPGGAEGYEQYF.

The CDR3 here is CASSQEGGRGSEKLFF. For the CDR3, the DNA is TGCGCCAGCAGCCAAGAGGGGGGCAGGGGAAGTGAAAAACTGTTTTTT. The rearrangement joins TRBV4-1 to TRBJ1-4, with a possible D match to TRBD1 (6 bases). Trimming removed 0 bases at V and 7 bases at J, with 15 bases between. The germline gives CDR1 MGHRA, CDR2 YSYEKL. The CDR3 contains 16 residues.

V and J are TRBV14 and TRBJ2-6; D perhaps matches TRBD1 (6 bases). V lost 4 bases to trimming and J lost 0 bases, with 13 bases between them. Germline V gene sequence: CDR1 SGHDN, CDR2 FVKESK. The CDR3 covers 17 residues. This CDR3 reads CASSPFDRSSGANVLTF. The CDR3 nucleotides are TGTGCCAGCAGCCCTTTCGACAGGTCCTCTGGGGCCAACGTCCTGACTTTC. Full variable domain (rest looked up from reference TRBV14 and TRBJ2-6): EAGVTQFPSHSVIEKGQTVTLRCDPISGHDNLYWYRRVMGKEIKFLLHFVKESKQDESGMPNNRFLAERTGGTYSTLKVQPAELEDSGVYFCASSPFDRSSGANVLTFGAGSRLTVL.

The V call is TRBV6-1, the J call TRBJ1-3; 7 bases align to TRBD1. Looked up from germline, CDR1 is MNHNS and CDR2 is SASEGT. The trim removed 6 bases at V and 5 bases at J, leaving 10 bases unmatched. The CDR3 covers 15 residues. CDR3 loop: CASRGEAGGRNTIYF. CDR3 nucleotide sequence: TGTGCCAGCAGGGGGGAGGCAGGGGGAAGAAACACCATATATTTT.

The chain links TRBV9 to TRBJ2-1, with 8 bases fitting TRBD2. This CDR3 has 16 amino acids. Germline values: CDR1 SGDLS, CDR2 YYNGEE. Trimming took 3 bases from V and 1 from J; bases not matched to a gene: 6. The CDR3 protein is CASSAGLAQSYNEQFF. CDR3 DNA sequence: TGTGCCAGCAGCGCCGGACTAGCTCAATCCTACAATGAGCAGTTCTTC. Variable domain in full (rest from reference TRBV9 and TRBJ2-1): DSGVTQTPKHLITATGQRVTLRCSPRSGDLSVYWYQQSLDQGLQFLIQYYNGEERAKGNILERFSAQQFPDLHSELNLSSLELGDSALYFCASSAGLAQSYNEQFFGPGTRLTVL.

V and J are TRBV7-6 and TRBJ2-7, with a tentative D call TRBD2 (5 bases). The germline gives CDR1 SGHVS, CDR2 FNYEAQ. Trimming pared 5 bases from V and 2 bases from J, leaving 10 bases between. This CDR3 comprises 13 residues. CDR3 coding DNA: TGTGCCAGCAGCCCCGGACTCACCTACGAGCAGTACTTC. Protein product: CASSPGLTYEQYF. The variable domain in full, completed from reference TRBV7-6 and TRBJ2-7, reads GAGVSQSPRYKVTKRGQDVALRCDPISGHVSLYWYRQALGQGPEFLTYFNYEAQQDKSGLPNDRFSAERPEGSISTLTIQRTEQRDSAMYRCASSPGLTYEQYFGPGTRLTVT.

The chain links TRBV7-2 to TRBJ2-7; no reliable D call. Trimming took 4 bases from V and 2 from J, leaving 12 bases between them. Looked up from germline, CDR1 is SGHTA and CDR2 is FQGNSA. This CDR3 spans 14 amino acids. CDR3 sequence reads: CASSSDRAPYEQYF. The DNA of the CDR3 is TGTGCCAGCAGCTCCGACCGGGCCCCCTACGAGCAGTACTTC.

The chain employs TRBV11-2 and TRBJ1-3; perhaps TRBD1 as D (5 bases). CDR1 and CDR2 (germline): SGHAT, FQNNGV. Trimming took 0 bases from V and 4 from J, leaving 10 bases between them. The CDR3 covers 15 residues. The CDR3 sequence is CASSLDGTYGNTIYF. The CDR3 coding sequence is TGTGCCAGCAGCTTAGACGGGACCTACGGAAACACCATATATTTT. The full variable domain, its missing parts supplied by reference TRBV11-2 and TRBJ1-3, is EAGVAQSPRYKIIEKRQSVAFWCNPISGHATLYWYQQILGQGPKLLIQFQNNGVVDDSQLPKDRFSAERLKGVDSTLKIQPAKLEDSAVYLCASSLDGTYGNTIYFGEGSWLTVV.

V is TRBV6-6 and J is TRBJ2-1; 8 bases fit TRBD2. Germline trimming cut 8 bases from V and 9 bases from J; bases unmatched to any gene: 12. Germline CDR1 and CDR2: MNHNY and SVGAGI (reference sequence). CDR3 size: 14 residues. The CDR3 region has the DNA TGTGCCAGCTCGTGGGCGGGAGGAACGGTTGAGCAGTTCTTC. It is translated as CASSWAGGTVEQFF.

V and J are TRBV29-1 and TRBJ2-5; no definite D call. Trimming cost V 2 bases and J 0 bases, with 7 bases left between them. The CDR3 has 13 residues. Germline loops: CDR1 SQVTM, CDR2 ANQGSEA. CDR3 sequence reads: CSVESDDQETQYF. The CDR3 nucleotides read TGCAGCGTTGAATCAGACGACCAAGAGACCCAGTACTTC.

The V gene is TRBV9, the J gene TRBJ2-3; 10 nucleotides agree with TRBD2. This CDR3 comprises 16 residues. CDR1 is SGDLS, CDR2 YYNGEE, per germline. V lost 0 bases to trimming and J lost 5 bases; unmatched junction nucleotides: 6. CDR3 nucleotide sequence: TGTGCCAGCAGCGTAGTGCCTAGCGGGGGCGGAGATACGCAGTATTTT. Residues: CASSVVPSGGGDTQYF.

This chain joins TRBV2 and TRBJ2-2; D is undetermined. CDR1 SNHLY and CDR2 FYNNEI come from the germline V gene. Between the trimmed V and J ends, which lost 7 bases and 6 bases, there was a span of 15 bases. This CDR3 has 14 residues. Written as DNA, the CDR3 is TGTGCCAGCAATCTAAACGACAAATCCGGGGAGCTGTTTTTT. The encoded protein is CASNLNDKSGELFF.

The CDR3 region has the DNA TGTGCCAGCAGCATAACCGGGACAGAAAACACCGGGGAGCTGTTTTTT. This codes for CASSITGTENTGELFF. This chain connects TRBV27 to TRBJ2-2; 7 bases are a match to TRBD1. V gave up 6 bases and J gave up 2 bases; unmatched junction bases: 9. There are 16 residues in the CDR3. Germline CDR1 MNHEY, CDR2 SMNVEV (reference sequence).

The rearrangement links TRBV5-5 to TRBJ2-1, with TRBD2 matching over 11 bases. V was pared by 3 bases and J by 9 bases, with 5 bases of the junction left unmatched. The CDR3 contains 14 residues. Germline CDR1 SGHKS, CDR2 YYEKEE (reference sequence). The CDR3 reads CASSSTSGSGEQFF. Written as DNA, the CDR3 is TGTGCCAGCAGCTCAACTAGCGGGAGTGGTGAGCAGTTCTTC.

This chain connects TRBV10-3 to TRBJ1-1; D is undetermined. V was clipped by 0 bases and J by 0 bases, with 8 bases between them. Germline CDR1 and CDR2: ENHRY and SYGVKD. CDR3 size: 15 residues. The CDR3 DNA is TGTGCCATCAGTGAGTCGGTGCAGGTGAACACTGAAGCTTTCTTT. This translates into CAISESVQVNTEAFF.

The chain uses TRBV6-6 and TRBJ1-2; 9 nucleotides agree with TRBD1. Germline values: CDR1 MNHNY, CDR2 SVGAGI (reference sequence). V was clipped by 8 bases and J by 4 bases; unmatched bases: 5. This CDR3 spans 13 amino acids. CDR3 nucleotide sequence: TGTGCCAGCTCCCGGACAGGGGCCTATGGCTACACCTTC. This encodes CASSRTGAYGYTF.

V is TRBV19 and J is TRBJ1-5; D ambiguous. V lost 6 bases, J lost 4 bases, and 19 bases lay in between. CDR3 length: 16 amino acids. Germline assignment: CDR1 LNHDA and CDR2 SQIVND (reference sequence). The CDR3 here is CASSEKGPEWNQPQHF. As DNA, the CDR3 is TGTGCCAGTAGCGAAAAAGGGCCCGAATGGAATCAGCCCCAGCATTTT.

The genes are TRBV28 and TRBJ1-2; 9 nucleotides line up with TRBD1. Germline values: CDR1 MDHEN, CDR2 SYDVKM. The CDR3 is made up of 14 amino acids. Losses at the gene ends were 4 bases for V and 3 bases for J; bases not matched to a gene: 3. CDR3 DNA: TGTGCCAGCAGTTCGGACAGGGGCGACTATGGCTACACCTTC. Its protein product is CASSSDRGDYGYTF.

This clone was detected only once. The chain couples TRBV5-6 to TRBJ2-2; D is ambiguous. The germline gives CDR1 SGHDT, CDR2 YYEEEE. This CDR3 has 17 amino acids. Deletions cut 4 bases from V and 1 base from J, with 17 bases between. The chain's CDR3 is CASSRLVGGMNTGELFF. Written as DNA, the CDR3 is TGTGCCAGCAGCCGCCTCGTAGGTGGCATGAACACCGGGGAGCTGTTTTTT.

The rearrangement joins TRBV5-1 to TRBJ2-5; TRBD2 agrees at 8 bases. Trimming took 0 bases from V and 5 from J; bases not matched to a gene: 9. CDR1 is SGHRS and CDR2 is YFSETQ in the germline V gene. The CDR3 has 16 amino acids. CDR3 protein: CASSLGPSGSAETQYF. Written as DNA, the CDR3 is TGCGCCAGCAGCTTGGGTCCCAGCGGGAGCGCCGAGACCCAGTACTTC.

The count of this clone is one. The chain uses TRBV13 and TRBJ2-1, with TRBD2 matching 8 bases. V gave up 5 bases and J gave up 8 bases; unmatched junction bases: 8. The CDR3 runs to 14 residues. CDR1 is PRHDT, CDR2 FYEKMQ, per germline (reference sequence). The CDR3 coding sequence is TGTGCCAGCAGCGCCTGGGGACTAGGGTATGAGCAGTTCTTC. Residues: CASSAWGLGYEQFF. The full variable domain, rest sourced from reference TRBV13 and TRBJ2-1, is AAGVIQSPRHLIKEKRETATLKCYPIPRHDTVYWYQQGPGQDPQFLISFYEKMQSDKGSIPDRFSAQQFSDYHSELNMSSLELGDSALYFCASSAWGLGYEQFFGPGTRLTVL.